Listed below are T cell receptor beta chains from one sample, sequenced in a study of shared clonotypes between healthy human individuals. Sequencing used immunoSEQ multiplex PCR; TCRdb keeps in-frame clones, though not all of them. Altogether over a million clones are present, around 78% being singletons, with the ten largest covering under 0.8%. Sequencing was carried out using memory CD4+ T cells from PBMCs. The receptors derive from a man in his late teens or twenties in good health. Some clones in this sample may be carry-over from other donors' samples. CDR3s leave out the opening cysteine and the closing phenylalanine or tryptophan. The order of the fields is CDR3 length, J gene, V gene, CDR3 protein.

length: 12; J: TRBJ2-1; V: TRBV7-2; CDR3: ASSLRGLANEQF
length: 11; J: TRBJ2-1; V: TRBV18; CDR3: ASSPGTNNEQF
length: 11; J: TRBJ2-3; V: TRBV7-6; CDR3: ASSAVSGDTQY
length: 12; J: TRBJ2-3; V: TRBV11-3; CDR3: ASSLGLSTDTQY
length: 13; J: TRBJ2-2; V: TRBV9; CDR3: ASSVEGAYTGELF
length: 14; J: TRBJ2-3; V: TRBV5-4; CDR3: ASSLDGTSDTDTQY
length: 14; J: TRBJ2-1; V: TRBV11-2; CDR3: ASSVSSGRVYNEQF
length: 12; J: TRBJ1-3; V: TRBV6-5; CDR3: ASSPGNSGNTIY
length: 15; J: TRBJ1-5; V: TRBV27; CDR3: ASSLIGALYSNQPQH
length: 13; J: TRBJ2-3; V: TRBV7-2; CDR3: ASTSGLANTDTQY
length: 10; J: TRBJ1-1; V: TRBV28; CDR3: ASSAGHTEAF
length: 13; J: TRBJ2-7; V: TRBV19; CDR3: ASSISGGSSYEQY
length: 14; J: TRBJ2-2; V: TRBV7-3; CDR3: ASSLGGQANTGELF
length: 14; J: TRBJ1-5; V: TRBV4-2; CDR3: ASSQDLGRSNQPQH
length: 11; J: TRBJ1-3; V: TRBV4-3; CDR3: ASSQDQSGTIY
length: 14; J: TRBJ2-7; V: TRBV5-3; CDR3: ARSPPPRAFLDEQY
length: 11; J: TRBJ2-1; V: TRBV2; CDR3: ASSERARPRQF
length: 12; J: TRBJ2-2; V: TRBV5-1; CDR3: ASSVPLDTGELF
length: 13; J: TRBJ1-3; V: TRBV9; CDR3: ASSASLSSGNTIY
length: 12; J: TRBJ2-7; V: TRBV18; CDR3: ASSPVGGSYEQY
length: 14; J: TRBJ1-4; V: TRBV9; CDR3: ASSYNPGGTNEKLF
length: 12; J: TRBJ2-5; V: TRBV7-2; CDR3: ASSLQGTGETQY
length: 13; J: TRBJ2-7; V: TRBV4-2; CDR3: ASSLRDRAAYEQY
length: 12; J: TRBJ1-2; V: TRBV9; CDR3: ASSASPDSNGYT
length: 15; J: TRBJ2-7; V: TRBV5-4; CDR3: ASSLGTGETISYEQY
length: 14; J: TRBJ2-2; V: TRBV9; CDR3: ASSPRTGANTGELF
length: 12; J: TRBJ2-1; V: TRBV25-1; CDR3: ASRTSGTNNEQF
length: 12; J: TRBJ2-1; V: TRBV6-1; CDR3: ASSEQGRYNEQF
length: 8; J: TRBJ2-7; V: TRBV4-3; CDR3: ASRGHEQY
length: 14; J: TRBJ1-1; V: TRBV19; CDR3: ASRTTTGGAWTEAF
length: 11; J: TRBJ2-1; V: TRBV2; CDR3: ASRKFSDNEQF
length: 12; J: TRBJ1-4; V: TRBV5-8; CDR3: ASSGGTLSGKLF
length: 14; J: TRBJ1-2; V: TRBV6-6; CDR3: ASSRTGQASEDGYT
length: 14; J: TRBJ2-5; V: TRBV4-2; CDR3: ASSRRDSEDGETQY
length: 12; J: TRBJ1-2; V: TRBV6-1; CDR3: ASSERSGNYGYT
length: 11; J: TRBJ2-3; V: TRBV18; CDR3: ASSPRIINTQY
length: 13; J: TRBJ2-2; V: TRBV6-1; CDR3: ASSEGSWGFGELF
length: 11; J: TRBJ2-2; V: TRBV5-1; CDR3: ASSADRTGELF
length: 16; J: TRBJ2-6; V: TRBV21-1; CDR3: ASSKGGRGQAGANVLT
length: 11; J: TRBJ2-3; V: TRBV5-1; CDR3: ASSLEAINTQY
length: 14; J: TRBJ2-3; V: TRBV7-6; CDR3: ASSFIPGQGADTQY
length: 12; J: TRBJ2-5; V: TRBV5-4; CDR3: ASSPGQRQETQY